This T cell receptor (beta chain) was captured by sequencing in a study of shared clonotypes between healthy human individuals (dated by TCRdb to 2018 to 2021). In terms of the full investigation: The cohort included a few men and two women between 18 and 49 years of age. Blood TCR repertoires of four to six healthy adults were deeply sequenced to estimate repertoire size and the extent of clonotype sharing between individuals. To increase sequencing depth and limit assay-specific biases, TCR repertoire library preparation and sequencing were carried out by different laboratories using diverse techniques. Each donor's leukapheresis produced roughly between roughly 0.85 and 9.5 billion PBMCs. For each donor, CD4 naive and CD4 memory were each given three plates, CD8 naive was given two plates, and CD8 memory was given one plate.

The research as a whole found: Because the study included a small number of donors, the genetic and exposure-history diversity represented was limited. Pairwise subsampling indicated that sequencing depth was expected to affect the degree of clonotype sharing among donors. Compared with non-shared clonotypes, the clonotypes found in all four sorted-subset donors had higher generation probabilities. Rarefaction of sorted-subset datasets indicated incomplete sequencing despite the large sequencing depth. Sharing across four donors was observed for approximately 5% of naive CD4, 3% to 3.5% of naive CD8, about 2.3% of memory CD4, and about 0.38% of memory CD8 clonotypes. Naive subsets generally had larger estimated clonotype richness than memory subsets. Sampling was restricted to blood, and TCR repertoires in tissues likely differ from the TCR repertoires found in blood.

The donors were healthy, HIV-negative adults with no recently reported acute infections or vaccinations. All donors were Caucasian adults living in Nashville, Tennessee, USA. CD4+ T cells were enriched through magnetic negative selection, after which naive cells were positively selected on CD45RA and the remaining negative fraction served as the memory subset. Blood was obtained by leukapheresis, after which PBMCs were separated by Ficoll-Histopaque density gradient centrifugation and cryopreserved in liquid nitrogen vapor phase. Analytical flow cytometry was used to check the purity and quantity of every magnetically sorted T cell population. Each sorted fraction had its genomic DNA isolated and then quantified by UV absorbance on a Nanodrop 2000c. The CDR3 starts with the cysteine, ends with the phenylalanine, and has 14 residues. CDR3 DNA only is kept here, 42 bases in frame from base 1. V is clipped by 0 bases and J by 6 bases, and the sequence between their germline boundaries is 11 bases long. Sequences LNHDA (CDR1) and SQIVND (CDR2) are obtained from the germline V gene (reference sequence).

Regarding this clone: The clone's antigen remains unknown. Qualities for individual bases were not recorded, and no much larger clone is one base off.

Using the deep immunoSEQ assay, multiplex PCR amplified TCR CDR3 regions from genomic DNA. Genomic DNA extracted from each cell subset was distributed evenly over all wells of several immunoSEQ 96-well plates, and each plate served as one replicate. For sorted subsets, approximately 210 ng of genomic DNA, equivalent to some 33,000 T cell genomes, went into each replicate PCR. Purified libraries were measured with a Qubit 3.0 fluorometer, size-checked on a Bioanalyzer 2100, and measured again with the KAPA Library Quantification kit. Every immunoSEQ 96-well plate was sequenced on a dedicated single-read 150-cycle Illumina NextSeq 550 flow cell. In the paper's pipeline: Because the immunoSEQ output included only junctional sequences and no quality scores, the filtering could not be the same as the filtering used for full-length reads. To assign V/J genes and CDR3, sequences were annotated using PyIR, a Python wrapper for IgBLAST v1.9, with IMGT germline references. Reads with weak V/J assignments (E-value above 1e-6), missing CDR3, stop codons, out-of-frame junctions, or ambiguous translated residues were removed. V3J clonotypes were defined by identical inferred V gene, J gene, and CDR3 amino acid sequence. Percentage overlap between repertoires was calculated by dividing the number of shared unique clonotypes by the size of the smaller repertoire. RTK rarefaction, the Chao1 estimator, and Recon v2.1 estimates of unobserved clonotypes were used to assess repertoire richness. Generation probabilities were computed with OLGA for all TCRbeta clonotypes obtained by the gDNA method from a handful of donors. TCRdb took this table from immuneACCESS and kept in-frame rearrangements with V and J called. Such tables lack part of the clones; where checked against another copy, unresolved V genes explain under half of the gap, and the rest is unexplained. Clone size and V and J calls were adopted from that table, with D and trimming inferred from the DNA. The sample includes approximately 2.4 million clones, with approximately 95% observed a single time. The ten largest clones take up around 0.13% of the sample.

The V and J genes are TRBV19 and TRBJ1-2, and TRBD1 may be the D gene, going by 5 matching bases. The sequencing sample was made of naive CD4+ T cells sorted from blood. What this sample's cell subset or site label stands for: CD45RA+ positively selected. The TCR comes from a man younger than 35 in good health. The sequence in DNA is TGTGCCAGTAGTATAGACAGGGTCAGCGATGGCTACACCTTC. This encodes CASSIDRVSDGYTF.